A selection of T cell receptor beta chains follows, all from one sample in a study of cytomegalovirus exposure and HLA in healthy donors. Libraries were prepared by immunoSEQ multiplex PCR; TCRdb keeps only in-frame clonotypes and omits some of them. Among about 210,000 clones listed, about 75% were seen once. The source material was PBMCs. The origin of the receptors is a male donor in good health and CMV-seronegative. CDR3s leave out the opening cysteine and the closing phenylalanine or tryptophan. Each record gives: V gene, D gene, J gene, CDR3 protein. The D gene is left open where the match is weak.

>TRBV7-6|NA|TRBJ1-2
ASSLDSGKGGYT
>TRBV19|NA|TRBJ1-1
ASSGWSAARLEAF
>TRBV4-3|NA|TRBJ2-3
ASSQEDYVISTDTQY
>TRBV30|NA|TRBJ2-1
AWSGGGPNEQF
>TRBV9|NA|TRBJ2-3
ASSVALATDPQY
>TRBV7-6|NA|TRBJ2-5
ASSSRETQY
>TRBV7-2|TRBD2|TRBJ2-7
ASSLVAGGLRYEQY
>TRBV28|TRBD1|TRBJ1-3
ASSLPRTGAISGNTIY
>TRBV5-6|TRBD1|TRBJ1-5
ASSMDRVRGQPQH
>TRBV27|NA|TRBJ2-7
ASSLSGAIYEQY
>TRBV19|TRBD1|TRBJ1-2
ASNPDRVNGYT
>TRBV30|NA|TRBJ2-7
AWDDRPGEQY
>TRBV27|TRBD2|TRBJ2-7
AIKPSGSFYEQY
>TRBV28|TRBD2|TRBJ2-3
ASSSGLAGGPRDTQY
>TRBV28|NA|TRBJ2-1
ASSPRSAAYNEQF
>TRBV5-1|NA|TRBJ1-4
ASSFGGEDEKLF
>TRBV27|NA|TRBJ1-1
ASSLSGTGFEAF
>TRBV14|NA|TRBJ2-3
ASSPVGTDTQY
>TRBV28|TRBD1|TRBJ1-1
ASSLQGAFTEAF
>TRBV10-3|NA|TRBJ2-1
AIRRGGSGNEQF
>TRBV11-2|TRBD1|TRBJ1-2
ASRSLRSGQSSRGGYT
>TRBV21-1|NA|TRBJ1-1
ASSKAGVKQGLGTEAF
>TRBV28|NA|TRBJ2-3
ASSLFPRERGTDTQY
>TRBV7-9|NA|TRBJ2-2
ASSSRDTNNRPTGELF
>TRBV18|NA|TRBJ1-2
ASSPKGTGEGYT
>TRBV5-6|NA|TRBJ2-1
ASSLGGTNEQF
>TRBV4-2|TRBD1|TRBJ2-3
ASSQEWGRGRDIVDTQY
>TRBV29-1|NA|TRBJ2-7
SVRGRDVSYEQY
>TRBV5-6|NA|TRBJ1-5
ASSLFTGSGSNQPQH
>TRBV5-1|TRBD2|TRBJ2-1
ASSPGLAAHNEQF
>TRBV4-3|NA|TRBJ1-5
ASSPHRGSNSNQPQH
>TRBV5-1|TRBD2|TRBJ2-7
ASSPPGLPMEQY
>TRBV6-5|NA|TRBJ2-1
ASSYYGGSNNEQF
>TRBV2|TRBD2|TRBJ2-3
ASRLAGVYTDTQY
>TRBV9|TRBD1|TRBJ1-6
ASSAGGGSSPLH
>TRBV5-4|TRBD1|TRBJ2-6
ASSTGQGTGANVLT
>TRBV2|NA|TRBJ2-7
ASIPDTSYEQY
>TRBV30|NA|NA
AWSVGQVSYEQY
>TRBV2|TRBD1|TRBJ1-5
ASSDEGQGNQPQH
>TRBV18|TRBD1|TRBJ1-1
ASSPQGAYTEAF
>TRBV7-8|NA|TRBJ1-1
ASSPLRAGFGTEAF
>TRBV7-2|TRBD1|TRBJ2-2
ASSLGGYNTGELF
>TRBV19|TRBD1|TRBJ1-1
ASSANYRGRMNTEAF
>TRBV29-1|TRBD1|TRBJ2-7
SVGGQGGGYEQY
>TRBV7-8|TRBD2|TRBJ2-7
ASSLWPSGRGFNYEQY
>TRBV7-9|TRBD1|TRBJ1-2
ASSLGRDRSLYGYT
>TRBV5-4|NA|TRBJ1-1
ASSLAFGVDTEAF
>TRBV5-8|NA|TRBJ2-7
ASSFQGSYEQY
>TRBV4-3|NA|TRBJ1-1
ASSQDIRQSREAF
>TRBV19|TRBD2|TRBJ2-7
ASSIGLAGGYEQY
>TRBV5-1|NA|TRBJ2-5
ASSSGEYQETQY
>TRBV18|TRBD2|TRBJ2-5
ASSPLPGLASQETQY
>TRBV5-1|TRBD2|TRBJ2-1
ASTSPAGGNEQF
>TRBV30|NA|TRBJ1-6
AWSGAGPNSPLH
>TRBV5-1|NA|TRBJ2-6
ASSLGRFSGANVLT